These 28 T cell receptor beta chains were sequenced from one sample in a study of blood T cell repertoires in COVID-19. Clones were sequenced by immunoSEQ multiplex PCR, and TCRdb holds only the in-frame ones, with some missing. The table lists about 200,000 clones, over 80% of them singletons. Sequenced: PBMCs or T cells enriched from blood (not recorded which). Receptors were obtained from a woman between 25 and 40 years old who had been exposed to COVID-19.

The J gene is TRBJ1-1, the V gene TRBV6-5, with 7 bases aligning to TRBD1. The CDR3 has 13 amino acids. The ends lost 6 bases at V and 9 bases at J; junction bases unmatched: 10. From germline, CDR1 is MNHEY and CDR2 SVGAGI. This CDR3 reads CASSPSGTVKAFF. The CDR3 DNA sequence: TGTGCCAGCAGCCCCTCCGGGACAGTAAAAGCTTTCTTT.

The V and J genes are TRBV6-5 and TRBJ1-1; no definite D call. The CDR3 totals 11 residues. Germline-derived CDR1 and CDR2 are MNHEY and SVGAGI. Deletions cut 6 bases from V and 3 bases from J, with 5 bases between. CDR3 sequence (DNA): TGTGCCAGCAGCCTCGACACTGAAGCTTTCTTT. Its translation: CASSLDTEAFF.

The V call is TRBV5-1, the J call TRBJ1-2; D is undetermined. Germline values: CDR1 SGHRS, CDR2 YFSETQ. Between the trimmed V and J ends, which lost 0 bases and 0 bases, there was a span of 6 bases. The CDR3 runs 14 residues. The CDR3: CASSLDGANYGYTF. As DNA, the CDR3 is TGCGCCAGCAGCTTGGACGGAGCTAACTATGGCTACACCTTC.

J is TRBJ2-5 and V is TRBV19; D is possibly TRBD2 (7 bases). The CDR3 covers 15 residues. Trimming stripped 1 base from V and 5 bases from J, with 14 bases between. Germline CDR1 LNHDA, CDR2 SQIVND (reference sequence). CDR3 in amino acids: CASSIGAGAQETQYF. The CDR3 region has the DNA TGTGCCAGTAGTATAGGTGCGGGGGCGCAGGAGACCCAGTACTTC.

The CDR3 nucleotides read TGTGCCAGCAGCGTCGGGACAGTCTATGGCTACACCTTC. This codes for CASSVGTVYGYTF. The chain employs TRBV9 and TRBJ1-2; TRBD1 matches at 7 bases. The CDR3 consists of 13 residues. Per germline, CDR1 SGDLS and CDR2 YYNGEE. After removal of 2 bases from V and 4 bases from J, the junction contained 2 bases not matched to a gene.

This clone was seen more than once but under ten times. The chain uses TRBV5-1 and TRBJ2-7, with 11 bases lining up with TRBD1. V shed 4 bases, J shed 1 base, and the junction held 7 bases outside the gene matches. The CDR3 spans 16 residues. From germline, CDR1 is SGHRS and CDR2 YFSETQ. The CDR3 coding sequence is TGCGCCAGCAGCCACGGACAGGGGGCGATGTCCTACGAGCAGTACTTC. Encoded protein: CASSHGQGAMSYEQYF.

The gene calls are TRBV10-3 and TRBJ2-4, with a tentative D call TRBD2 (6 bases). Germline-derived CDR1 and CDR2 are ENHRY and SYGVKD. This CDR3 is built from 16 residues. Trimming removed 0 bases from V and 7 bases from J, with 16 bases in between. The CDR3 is CAISESWQGEANIQYF. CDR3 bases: TGTGCCATCAGTGAGTCCTGGCAAGGGGAGGCCAACATTCAGTACTTC.

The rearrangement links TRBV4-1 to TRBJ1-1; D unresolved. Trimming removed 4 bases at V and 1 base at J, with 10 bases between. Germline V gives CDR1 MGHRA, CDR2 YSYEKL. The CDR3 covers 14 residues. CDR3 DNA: TGCGCCAGCAGCCCTAGATCCTCGAACACTGAAGCTTTCTTT. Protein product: CASSPRSSNTEAFF.

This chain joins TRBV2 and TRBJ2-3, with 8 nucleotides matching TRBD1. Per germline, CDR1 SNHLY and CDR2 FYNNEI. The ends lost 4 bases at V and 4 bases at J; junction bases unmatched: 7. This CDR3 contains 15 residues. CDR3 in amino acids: CASSGLTGVADTQYF. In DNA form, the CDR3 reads TGTGCCAGCAGTGGTTTGACAGGGGTGGCAGATACGCAGTATTTT.

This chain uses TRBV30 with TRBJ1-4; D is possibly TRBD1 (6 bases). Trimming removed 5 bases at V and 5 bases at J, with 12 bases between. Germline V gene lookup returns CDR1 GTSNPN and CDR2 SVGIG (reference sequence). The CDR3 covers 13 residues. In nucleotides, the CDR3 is TGTGCCTGGCTGGGGGCGCGGAATGAAAAACTGTTTTTT. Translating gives CAWLGARNEKLFF.

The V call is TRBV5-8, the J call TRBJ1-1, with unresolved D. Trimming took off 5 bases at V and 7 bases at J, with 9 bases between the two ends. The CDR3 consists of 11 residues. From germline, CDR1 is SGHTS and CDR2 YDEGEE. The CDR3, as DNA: TGTGCCAGCAGGGAGACGGGTGAAGCTTTCTTT. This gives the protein CASRETGEAFF.

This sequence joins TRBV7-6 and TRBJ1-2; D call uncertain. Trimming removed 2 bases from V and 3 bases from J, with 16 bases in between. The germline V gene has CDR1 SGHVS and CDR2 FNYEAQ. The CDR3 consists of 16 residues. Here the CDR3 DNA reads TGTGCCAGCAGCTTAAATCTACCAGGCGAAGACTATGGCTACACCTTC. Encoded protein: CASSLNLPGEDYGYTF.

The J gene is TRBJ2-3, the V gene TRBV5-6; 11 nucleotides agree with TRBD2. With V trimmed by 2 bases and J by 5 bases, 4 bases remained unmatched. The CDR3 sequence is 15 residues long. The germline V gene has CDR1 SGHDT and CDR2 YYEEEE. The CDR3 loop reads CASSFTSGGQDTQYF. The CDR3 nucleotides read TGTGCCAGCAGCTTTACTAGCGGGGGACAAGATACGCAGTATTTT.

The CDR3 bases are TGCAGCGCCGCCGGGACAGGTCCTTTAGGGGAGCTGTTTTTT. This translates into CSAAGTGPLGELFF. The chain joins TRBV29-1 to TRBJ2-2; 8 bases map to TRBD1. CDR3 length equals 14 residues. V lost 7 bases, J lost 8 bases, and 12 bases stayed unmatched. CDR1 and CDR2 (germline): SQVTM, ANQGSEA.

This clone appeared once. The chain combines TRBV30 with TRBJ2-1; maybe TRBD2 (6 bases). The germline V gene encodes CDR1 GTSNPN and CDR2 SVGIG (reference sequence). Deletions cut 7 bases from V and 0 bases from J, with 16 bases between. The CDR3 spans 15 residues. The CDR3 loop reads CASGLLDSSYNEQFF. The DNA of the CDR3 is TGTGCCTCCGGACTACTCGATAGCTCCTACAATGAGCAGTTCTTC.

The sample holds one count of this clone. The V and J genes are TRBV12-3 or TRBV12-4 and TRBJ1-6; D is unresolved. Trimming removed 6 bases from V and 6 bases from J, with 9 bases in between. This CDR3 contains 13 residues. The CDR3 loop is CASRETFNSPLHF. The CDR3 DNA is TGTGCCAGCAGGGAGACCTTTAATTCACCCCTCCACTTT.

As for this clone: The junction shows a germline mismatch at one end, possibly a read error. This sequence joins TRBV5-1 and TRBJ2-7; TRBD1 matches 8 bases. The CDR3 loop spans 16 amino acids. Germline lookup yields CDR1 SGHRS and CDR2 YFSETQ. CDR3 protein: CASRGTSRDRSSAWHF. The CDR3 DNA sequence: TGCGCCAGCAGGGGGACGTCCCGGGACAGGTCATCCGCCTGGCACTTC.

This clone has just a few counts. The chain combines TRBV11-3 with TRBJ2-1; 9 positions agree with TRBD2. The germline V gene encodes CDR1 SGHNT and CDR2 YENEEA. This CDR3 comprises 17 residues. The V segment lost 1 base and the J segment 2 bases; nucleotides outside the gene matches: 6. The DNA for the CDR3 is TGTGCCAGCAGCTTAGGGCCCCTAGCGGGAACCTACAATGAGCAGTTCTTC. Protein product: CASSLGPLAGTYNEQFF.

CDR3 sequence: CASSVVGRANYGYTF. The CDR3 DNA sequence: TGTGCCAGCAGCGTAGTTGGCAGGGCTAACTATGGCTACACCTTC. The chain recombines TRBV9 with TRBJ1-2, with D maybe TRBD1 (5 bases). Trimming left V 0 bases short and J 0 bases short, with 9 bases between. The CDR3 is made up of 15 amino acids. Germline V gene data show CDR1 as SGDLS and CDR2 as YYNGEE.

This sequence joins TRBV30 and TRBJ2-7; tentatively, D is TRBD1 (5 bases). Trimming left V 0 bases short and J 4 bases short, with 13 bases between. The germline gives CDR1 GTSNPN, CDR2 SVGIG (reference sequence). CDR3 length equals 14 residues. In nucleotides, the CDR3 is TGTGCCTGGAGTGTACAAGGGGCCAAGTACGAGCAGTACTTC. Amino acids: CAWSVQGAKYEQYF. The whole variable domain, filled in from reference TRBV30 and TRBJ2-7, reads SQTIHQWPATLVQPVGSPLSLECTVEGTSNPNLYWYRQAAGRGLQLLFYSVGIGQISSEVPQNLSASRPQDRQFILSSKKLLLSDSGFYLCAWSVQGAKYEQYFGPGTRLTVT.

The CDR3 here is CASSLDQLPQYF. DNA for the CDR3: TGTGCCAGCAGCTTAGATCAGTTACCGCAGTACTTC. The chain combines TRBV7-9 with TRBJ2-7; D not certain. V shed 1 base and J shed 9 bases, with 10 bases lying between them. Germline V CDR1 and CDR2: SEHNR, FQNEAQ (reference sequence). This CDR3 is 12 amino acids long. Looking up the rest from reference TRBV7-9 and TRBJ2-7 gives the full variable domain: DTGVSQNPRHKITKRGQNVTFRCDPISEHNRLYWYRQTLGQGPEFLTYFQNEAQLEKSRLLSDRFSAERPKGSFSTLEIQRTEQGDSAMYLCASSLDQLPQYFGPGTRLTVT.

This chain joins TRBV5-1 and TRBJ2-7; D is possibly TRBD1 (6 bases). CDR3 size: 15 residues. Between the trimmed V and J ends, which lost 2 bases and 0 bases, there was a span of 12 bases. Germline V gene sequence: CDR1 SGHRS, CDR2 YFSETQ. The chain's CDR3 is CASSFDDRSSYEQYF. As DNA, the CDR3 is TGCGCCAGCAGCTTCGACGACAGGAGCTCCTACGAGCAGTACTTC.

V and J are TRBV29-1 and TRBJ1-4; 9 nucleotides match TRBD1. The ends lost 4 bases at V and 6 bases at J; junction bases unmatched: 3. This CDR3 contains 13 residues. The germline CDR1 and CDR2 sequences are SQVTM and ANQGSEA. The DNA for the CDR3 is TGCAGCGTTGCGACAGGGGGGTATGAAAAACTGTTTTTT. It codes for CSVATGGYEKLFF.

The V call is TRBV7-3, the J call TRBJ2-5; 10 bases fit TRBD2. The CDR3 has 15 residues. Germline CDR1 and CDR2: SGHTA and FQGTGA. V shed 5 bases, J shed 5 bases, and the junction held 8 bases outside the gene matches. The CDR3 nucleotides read TGTGCCAGCAGCCAAACCGGGACTAGCGTGGAGACCCAGTACTTC. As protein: CASSQTGTSVETQYF.

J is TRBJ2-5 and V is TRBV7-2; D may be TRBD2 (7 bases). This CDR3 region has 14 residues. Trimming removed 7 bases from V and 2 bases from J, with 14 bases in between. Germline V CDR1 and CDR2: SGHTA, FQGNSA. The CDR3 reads CASTKRGGQETQYF. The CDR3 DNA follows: TGTGCCAGCACAAAGAGGGGGGGGCAAGAGACCCAGTACTTC.

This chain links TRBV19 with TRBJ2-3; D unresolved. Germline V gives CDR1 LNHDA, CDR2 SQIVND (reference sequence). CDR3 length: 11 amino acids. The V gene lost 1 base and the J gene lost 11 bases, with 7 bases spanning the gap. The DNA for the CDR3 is TGTGCCAGTAGTATAGCGACACAGCAGTATTTT. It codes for CASSIATQQYF. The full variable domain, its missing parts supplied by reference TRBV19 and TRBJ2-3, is DGGITQSPKYLFRKEGQNVTLSCEQNLNHDAMYWYRQDPGQGLRLIYYSQIVNDFQKGDIAEGYSVSREKKESFPLTVTSAQKNPTAFYLCASSIATQQYFGPGTRLTVL.

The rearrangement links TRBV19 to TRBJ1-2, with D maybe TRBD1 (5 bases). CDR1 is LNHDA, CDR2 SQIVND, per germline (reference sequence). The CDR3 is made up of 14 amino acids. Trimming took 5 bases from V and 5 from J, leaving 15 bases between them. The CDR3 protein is CASSSQGSGYGYTF. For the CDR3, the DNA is TGTGCCAGTAGTTCCCAGGGTTCTGGGTATGGCTACACCTTC.

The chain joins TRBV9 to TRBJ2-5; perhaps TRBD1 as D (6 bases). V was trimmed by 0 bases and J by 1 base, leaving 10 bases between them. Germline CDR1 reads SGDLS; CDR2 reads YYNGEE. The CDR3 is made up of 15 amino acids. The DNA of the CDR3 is TGTGCCAGCAGCGTAGAGGGGGACGCCCAAGAGACCCAGTACTTC. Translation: CASSVEGDAQETQYF.